The T cell receptor (beta chain) under discussion was sequenced for a study of metastatic and nonmetastatic thyroid tumors. Findings and caveats of the study: In blood and tumor, TCR beta diversity was reportedly significantly higher in malignant thyroid tumors than in benign nodules.

TCRdb re-called the PCR reads via MiXCR. This sample yields about 16,000 clones, of which 31% are seen a single time; roughly a tenth belongs to the top ten. The ends lost 4 bases at V and 5 bases at J; junction bases unmatched: 7. Per germline, CDR1 SGHDT and CDR2 YYEEEE. The CDR3 loop spans 15 amino acids. This clone was seen more than once but under ten times. Its target is unknown. Given the absence of the conserved phenylalanine or tryptophan at the CDR3 end, a read error is likely. There were no patients who had received any treatment before thyroid surgery. The clonotype was recovered from a female donor with papillary thyroid cancer or a benign thyroid nodule (not recorded which). Some clones in this sample may be carry-over from other donors' samples. The specimen sequenced was blood. The rearrangement joins TRBV5-6 to TRBJ1-1, with TRBD1 matching over 11 bases. The CDR3 region is CASSPLGTGGTEAFS. As DNA, the CDR3 is TGTGCCAGCAGCCCACTGGGGACAGGGGGGACTGAAGCTTTCTCT.